The source of this T cell receptor beta chain is a study of cytomegalovirus exposure and HLA in healthy donors. Profiling relied on immunoSEQ multiplex PCR, and the TCRdb table lists in-frame clones only, not all of them. In the table there are 300,000 or so clones, nearly 90% of which are singletons. Note on this clone: Its antigen is unknown.

Study outcomes and limitations: The listing of 150 to 200 TCR beta chains classed them as cytomegalovirus-associated.

V dropped 0 bases and J dropped 2; count of bases not matched to a gene: 9. Per the germline V gene, CDR1 is SGHDN and CDR2 is FVKESK. The CDR3 is made up of 19 amino acids. This TCR was sampled from a man between 25 and 39 years old in good health and CMV-seronegative. The chain has TRBV14 and TRBJ2-1; 11 bases are shared with TRBD1. The specimen was PBMCs. This CDR3 is CASSQDIGLGQGAYNEQFF. The DNA of the CDR3 is TGTGCCAGCAGCCAAGATATTGGGTTGGGACAGGGGGCCTACAATGAGCAGTTCTTC.